Each of the 31 T cell receptor beta chains below was sequenced from the same sample in a study of T cells in Graves' hyperthyroidism and ophthalmopathy. Amplified TCR beta CDR3 regions derived from RNA transcripts. The TCR CDR3 first-round RT-PCR relied on the HTBI primer set. TCRdb itself ran the multiplex PCR reads through MiXCR, one entry per CDR3 protein. The sample includes approximately 700,000 distinct CDR3 sequences, about 45% of them seen just once. The specimen was peripheral blood or thyroid tissue (not recorded which). Receptors were obtained from an adult man with Graves' disease, either hyperthyroidism or ophthalmopathy (not recorded which).

The chain combines TRBV19 with TRBJ2-7, with a tentative D call TRBD1 (6 bases). There are 15 residues in the CDR3. Trimming removed 6 bases from V and 3 bases from J, with 18 bases in between. CDR1 and CDR2 (germline): LNHDA, SQIVND (reference sequence). CDR3 loop: CASSLTGHTDYEQYF. The CDR3, as DNA: TGTGCCAGTAGCCTAACGGGACACACAGACTACGAGCAGTACTTC. Combining the CDR3 with reference TRBV19 and TRBJ2-7 gives the whole variable domain DGGITQSPKYLFRKEGQNVTLSCEQNLNHDAMYWYRQDPGQGLRLIYYSQIVNDFQKGDIAEGYSVSREKKESFPLTVTSAQKNPTAFYLCASSLTGHTDYEQYFGPGTRLTVT.

Many counts were recorded for this clonotype. The chain employs TRBV29-1 and TRBJ1-2; D remains ambiguous. The V end was cut by 4 bases, the J end by 3 bases, with 18 bases between. Germline-derived CDR1 and CDR2 are SQVTM and ANQGSEA. This CDR3 has 15 amino acids. CDR3 protein: CSVVALPKVDYGYTF. The CDR3, as DNA: TGCAGCGTTGTCGCCCTACCCAAAGTGGACTATGGCTACACCTTC.

About this clonotype: This may be a read error, as it is one base from a much larger clone. The chain joins TRBV2 to TRBJ1-4, with 10 bases identical to TRBD1. The CDR3 is 11 amino acids. Germline values: CDR1 SNHLY, CDR2 FYNNEI. The CDR3 nucleotides read TGTGCCAGCAGTGAAGAAGGGACAGGGGTTTTT. Translation gives CASSEEGTGVF.

This chain joins TRBV9 and TRBJ2-5; 7 bases match TRBD2. CDR1 SGDLS and CDR2 YYNGEE come from the germline V gene. The CDR3 loop spans 15 amino acids. Trimming took 2 bases from V and 3 from J; bases not matched to a gene: 7. The CDR3 is CASSVAGTTKETQYF. The DNA of the CDR3 is TGTGCCAGCAGCGTTGCCGGGACTACGAAAGAGACCCAGTACTTC.

The rearrangement links TRBV29-1 to TRBJ1-1, with TRBD1 identical over 7 bases. The ends lost 8 bases at V and 1 base at J; junction bases unmatched: 4. The CDR3 consists of 12 residues. Germline V gene lookup returns CDR1 SQVTM and CDR2 ANQGSEA. CDR3 nucleotide sequence: TGCAGCTTTCGGACAGGGAACACTGAAGCTTTCTTT. Protein product: CSFRTGNTEAFF.

The V gene is TRBV15, the J gene TRBJ1-5; D remains unclear. V lost 0 bases, J lost 7 bases, and 10 bases lay in between. CDR1 and CDR2 (germline): LNHNV, YYDKDF (reference sequence). This CDR3 has 14 residues. CDR3 in DNA: TGTGCCACCAGCAGAGATTCCCGGTCCCAGCCCCAGCATTTT. It translates to CATSRDSRSQPQHF.

This clonotype was counted between two and nine times. The chain employs TRBV5-6 and TRBJ1-2; D gene unclear. This CDR3 region has 14 residues. CDR1 and CDR2 from the germline V gene are SGHDT and YYEEEE. V lost 4 bases to trimming and J lost 6 bases, with 16 bases between them. DNA for the CDR3: TGTGCCAGCAGCCCCATCGACAATACCGATGGCTACACCTTC. Translating gives CASSPIDNTDGYTF.

This clonotype was recorded at least ten times. The chain is built from TRBV29-1 and TRBJ1-1, with TRBD1 matching 8 bases. Per the germline V gene, CDR1 is SQVTM and CDR2 is ANQGSEA. V was clipped by 7 bases and J by 1 base; unmatched bases: 2. The CDR3 has 12 residues. The CDR3 loop reads CSADRANTEAFF. CDR3 coding DNA: TGCAGCGCGGACAGGGCGAACACTGAAGCTTTCTTT.

The V gene is TRBV15, the J gene TRBJ1-6, with 11 bases aligning to TRBD1. There are 18 residues in the CDR3. Trimming at V came to 1 base and at J to 0 bases, leaving 2 bases not matched to a gene. Germline V gives CDR1 LNHNV, CDR2 YYDKDF (reference sequence). CDR3 sequence: CATSRAGTGGSYNSPLHF. The CDR3 nucleotides are TGTGCCACCAGCAGAGCCGGGACAGGGGGCTCCTATAATTCACCCCTCCACTTT. Full variable domain (outside the CDR3, taken from reference TRBV15 and TRBJ1-6): DAMVIQNPRYQVTQFGKPVTLSCSQTLNHNVMYWYQQKSSQAPKLLFHYYDKDFNNEADTPDNFQSRRPNTSFCFLDIRSPGLGDTAMYLCATSRAGTGGSYNSPLHFGNGTRLTVT.

The CDR3 DNA reads TGCAGCTTAGTCCGGACAGGAGCTAACACCGGGGAGCTGTTTTTT. This gives the protein CSLVRTGANTGELFF. The chain joins TRBV29-1 to TRBJ2-2; the match to TRBD1 covers 7 bases. Germline loops: CDR1 SQVTM, CDR2 ANQGSEA. The trim removed 8 bases at V and 2 bases at J, leaving 11 bases unmatched. The CDR3 loop spans 15 amino acids.

For this clonotype: A much larger clone is a single base away; this may be a read error. The chain is built from TRBV7-6 and TRBJ2-7, with D uncertain. CDR3 length equals 13 residues. Germline CDR1 is SGHVS and CDR2 is FNYEAQ. CDR3 bases: TGTGCCAGCAGCCCCCGCGGAACCTACGAGCAGCACTTC. As protein: CASSPRGTYEQHF.

The chain recombines TRBV7-3 with TRBJ2-2; TRBD2 is a possible D gene (6 bases). Germline CDR1 SGHTA, CDR2 FQGTGA. CDR3 size: 14 residues. Trimming stripped 4 bases from V and 5 bases from J, with 11 bases between. The CDR3 spells CASSYDGGTGELFF. Here the CDR3 DNA reads TGTGCCAGCAGCTACGATGGGGGGACCGGGGAGCTGTTTTTT.

The chain joins TRBV7-6 to TRBJ2-5, with TRBD2 matching over 9 bases. The junction had 5 bases not matched to a gene; V was cut back by 3 bases and J by 6 bases. Germline V gene data show CDR1 as SGHVS and CDR2 as FNYEAQ. The CDR3 contains 14 residues. The DNA of the CDR3 is TGTGCCAGCAGCTTTGCGGGAGGGTCGAAGACCCAGTACTTC. This codes for CASSFAGGSKTQYF.

V and J are TRBV6-6 and TRBJ2-7; TRBD1 matches 8 bases. Germline V gene sequence: CDR1 MNHNY, CDR2 SVGAGI (reference sequence). Germline trimming cut 6 bases from V and 3 bases from J; bases unmatched to any gene: 7. The CDR3 extends over 14 amino acids. CDR3 nucleotides: TGTGCCAGCAGCGTGTATACAGGGGGCTACGAGCAGTACTTC. This encodes CASSVYTGGYEQYF.

This chain uses TRBV20-1 with TRBJ1-2; D is uncertain. The CDR3 is 11 amino acids. Germline-derived CDR1 and CDR2 are DFQATT and SNEGSKA (reference sequence). CDR3: CSSFDGGDYTF. CDR3 nucleotides: TGCAGCTCCTTCGACGGAGGCGACTACACCTTC.

About this clonotype: The CDR3 ends on some other residue instead of the conserved phenylalanine or tryptophan, so this is likely a read error. V gene TRBV5-1 combines with J gene TRBJ1-2, with D hard to call. Germline V CDR1 and CDR2: SGHRS, YFSETQ. V was cut by 0 bases and J by 0 bases, with 6 bases left in between. The CDR3 sequence is 14 residues long. The CDR3 here is CASSLGTANYGYTL. The DNA of the CDR3 is TGCGCCAGCAGCTTGGGAACAGCTAACTATGGCTACACCCTC.

The table lists this clonotype with a count of one. A much larger clonotype is one base distant, so this may be a read error. The chain combines TRBV9 with TRBJ1-1, with a weak D call TRBD1 (6 bases). Deletions cut 7 bases from V and 0 bases from J, with 16 bases between. The CDR3 is made up of 15 amino acids. Germline V gene data show CDR1 as SGDLS and CDR2 as YYNGEE. CDR3 sequence reads: CASGGTTGLNTEAFF. The CDR3 DNA follows: TGTGCCAGCGGCGGTACCACAGGGTTGAACACTGAAGCTTTCTTT.

This clonotype has more than one count but fewer than ten. The chain employs TRBV7-9 and TRBJ2-7; 11 nucleotides align to TRBD1. J gave up 3 bases and V 5 bases, and 3 bases lay outside the gene matches. Germline V gene sequence: CDR1 SEHNR, CDR2 FQNEAQ (reference sequence). The CDR3 is made up of 14 amino acids. The CDR3 region is CASSADRGLYEQYF. DNA of the CDR3: TGTGCCAGCAGCGCGGACAGGGGGCTCTACGAGCAGTACTTC. Complete variable domain (other parts from reference TRBV7-9 and TRBJ2-7): DTGVSQNPRHKITKRGQNVTFRCDPISEHNRLYWYRQTLGQGPEFLTYFQNEAQLEKSRLLSDRFSAERPKGSFSTLEIQRTEQGDSAMYLCASSADRGLYEQYFGPGTRLTVT.

V and J are TRBV10-3 and TRBJ1-4, with 8 positions matching TRBD1. This CDR3 has 13 residues. Trimming cost V 5 bases and J 7 bases; bases outside gene matches: 3. In germline, CDR1 is ENHRY, CDR2 SYGVKD. This CDR3 is CAISSDRVEKLFF. DNA of the CDR3: TGTGCCATCAGTTCGGACAGGGTTGAAAAACTGTTTTTT.

This clonotype was detected ten times or more. V and J are TRBV29-1 and TRBJ1-2; D is perhaps TRBD1 (6 bases). The germline CDR1 and CDR2 sequences are SQVTM and ANQGSEA. The ends were cut back, 3 bases at V and 4 bases at J, with 12 bases in the middle. CDR3 length: 13 amino acids. Here the CDR3 reads CSVEGASAYGYTF. The CDR3 region has the DNA TGCAGCGTTGAGGGGGCGTCAGCCTATGGCTACACCTTC. Full variable domain (missing parts from reference TRBV29-1 and TRBJ1-2): SAVISQKPSRDICQRGTSLTIQCQVDSQVTMMFWYRQQPGQSLTLIATANQGSEATYESGFVIDKFPISRPNLTFSTLTVSNMSPEDSSIYLCSVEGASAYGYTFGSGTRLTVV.

V and J are TRBV7-2 and TRBJ2-7, with TRBD2 as a possible D gene (5 bases). Germline V gene sequence: CDR1 SGHTA, CDR2 FQGNSA. V lost 5 bases and J lost 2, with 13 bases in between. The CDR3 loop spans 14 amino acids. The CDR3 sequence is CASSTTGITYEQYF. CDR3 bases: TGTGCCAGCAGCACTACCGGGATTACCTACGAGCAGTACTTC. Full variable domain (rest looked up from reference TRBV7-2 and TRBJ2-7): GAGVSQSPSNKVTEKGKDVELRCDPISGHTALYWYRQSLGQGLEFLIYFQGNSAPDKSGLPSDRFSAERTGGSVSTLTIQRTQQEDSAVYLCASSTTGITYEQYFGPGTRLTVT.

This clonotype came up a few times. The J gene is TRBJ1-2, the V gene TRBV5-1; D is unresolved. Germline values: CDR1 SGHRS, CDR2 YFSETQ. The CDR3 spans 13 residues. Trimming left V 2 bases short and J 7 bases short, with 12 bases between. The CDR3 is CASSLGGGLGYTF. The CDR3 DNA is TGCGCCAGCAGCTTAGGAGGAGGGCTTGGCTACACCTTC.

This chain links TRBV19 with TRBJ1-2; D not resolved. V lost 7 bases and J lost 5, with 23 bases in between. Germline values: CDR1 LNHDA, CDR2 SQIVND (reference sequence). The CDR3 consists of 16 residues. In nucleotides, the CDR3 is TGTGCCAGTACCACCCGGCAGTGGAGGGCCCTTTATGGCTACACCTTC. Amino acids: CASTTRQWRALYGYTF.

This rearrangement joins TRBV12-3 or TRBV12-4 to TRBJ1-4; a possible D gene is TRBD1 (6 bases). Trimming removed 7 bases at V and 7 bases at J, with 13 bases between. The CDR3 has 13 amino acids. CDR3 in amino acids: CASTPEGGEKLFF. The DNA of the CDR3 is TGTGCCAGCACCCCGGAGGGGGGTGAAAAACTGTTTTTT.

This clonotype appeared a few times. The chain links TRBV12-3 or TRBV12-4 to TRBJ2-5, with 9 nucleotides matching TRBD1. This CDR3 contains 14 residues. J lost 5 bases, V lost 6 bases, and 7 bases had no gene match. The CDR3 DNA reads TGTGCCAGCAGCCTGACAGGGGGTCACGAGACCCAGTACTTC. It yields the protein CASSLTGGHETQYF.

Concerning this clonotype itself: At one end, the junction sequence differs from germline, possibly due to a read error. The V call is TRBV10-3, the J call TRBJ2-2, with 7 bases fitting TRBD1. The germline gives CDR1 ENHRY, CDR2 SYGVKD. The CDR3 loop spans 15 amino acids. The CDR3 spells CASSEVTGDTGELFF. The DNA of the CDR3 is TGTGCCAGCAGTGAAGTTACAGGGGACACCGGGGAGCTGTTTTTT.

The chain links TRBV25-1 to TRBJ2-5, with a weak D call TRBD2 (5 bases). CDR1 and CDR2 (germline): MGHDK, SYGVNS. Trimming took off 6 bases at V and 3 bases at J, with 11 bases between the two ends. The CDR3 runs to 13 residues. Here the CDR3 reads CASRERTEETQYF. The CDR3, as DNA: TGTGCCAGCAGGGAAAGGACTGAAGAGACCCAGTACTTC. The entire variable domain, with the rest obtained from reference TRBV25-1 and TRBJ2-5, is as follows: EADIYQTPRYLVIGTGKKITLECSQTMGHDKMYWYQQDPGMELHLIHYSYGVNSTEKGDLSSESTVSRIRTEHFPLTLESARPSHTSQYLCASRERTEETQYFGPGTRLLVL.

The gene calls are TRBV20-1 and TRBJ1-5, with TRBD1 matching 9 bases. V trimming: 3 bases; J trimming: 0 bases; junction bases outside the gene matches: 9. CDR1 and CDR2 (germline): DFQATT, SNEGSKA (reference sequence). The CDR3 covers 17 residues. This chain's CDR3 is CSASSQGAVGSNQPQHF. The CDR3 nucleotides read TGCAGTGCTAGCTCACAGGGGGCTGTCGGTAGCAATCAGCCCCAGCATTTT.

The gene calls are TRBV29-1 and TRBJ1-1; TRBD1 matches 9 bases. The CDR3 has 12 amino acids. The J segment lost 5 bases and the V segment lost 6 bases, leaving 4 bases of the junction unmatched. Germline V gene lookup returns CDR1 SQVTM and CDR2 ANQGSEA. The CDR3 DNA reads as TGCAGCGTCATACAGGGGGCGACTGAAGCTTTCTTT. It is translated as CSVIQGATEAFF. Full variable domain (missing parts from reference TRBV29-1 and TRBJ1-1): SAVISQKPSRDICQRGTSLTIQCQVDSQVTMMFWYRQQPGQSLTLIATANQGSEATYESGFVIDKFPISRPNLTFSTLTVSNMSPEDSSIYLCSVIQGATEAFFGQGTRLTVV.

V and J are TRBV10-3 and TRBJ1-6; 9 bases align to TRBD1. From germline, CDR1 is ENHRY and CDR2 SYGVKD. The CDR3 runs 12 residues. CDR3 DNA: TGTGCTCGGACAGGGGATAATTCACCCCTCCACTTT. Residues: CARTGDNSPLHF.

The gene calls are TRBV5-1 and TRBJ1-6, with D uncertain. This CDR3 has 16 amino acids. The germline gives CDR1 SGHRS, CDR2 YFSETQ. V was cut by 0 bases and J by 0 bases, with 7 bases left in between. The CDR3 reads CASSLGRHSYNSPLHF. The CDR3 DNA reads as TGCGCCAGCAGCTTGGGTCGCCACTCCTATAATTCACCCCTCCACTTT.